A selection of T cell receptor beta chains follows, all from one sample in a study of CD8 T cells in ankylosing spondylitis. TCRdb used MiXCR to reprocess the 5' RACE reads, holding one entry per CDR3 protein. The profile covers almost 250,000 distinct CDR3 sequences, with approximately 30% appearing a single time and around 4.4% taken by the ten largest. Sequencing was performed on blood, either unsorted or a sorted T cell fraction (not recorded which). Receptor source: a male donor with ankylosing spondylitis or in good health (not recorded which). The CDR3 runs from the conserved cysteine through the conserved F or W. The D gene is left open where the match is weak. Only part of the rows carry a size: once, few, many, or a class if the clone is expanded.

j_gene | abundance | v_gene | d_gene | CDR3nt | CDR3aa
TRBJ1-5 | NA | TRBV20-1 | TRBD1 | TGCAGTGCTAGTCGCACTCTCCCCGGAAGACAGGGGAATCAGCCCCAGCATTTT | CSASRTLPGRQGNQPQHF
TRBJ2-3 | few | TRBV15 | NA | TGTGCCACCAGCAGTGACGGTCGGGGAGATACGCAGTATTTT | CATSSDGRGDTQYF
TRBJ2-7 | few | TRBV6-5 | NA | TGTGCCAGCAGTTACTCGACGACTCTTAGCTCCTACGAGCAGTACTTC | CASSYSTTLSSYEQYF
TRBJ2-7 | NA | TRBV5-1 | NA | TGCGCCAGCAGCTTCGGCCTAAACTACGAGCAGTACTTC | CASSFGLNYEQYF
TRBJ1-4 | NA | TRBV20-1 | TRBD1 | TGCAGTGCTAGCCATTGGACAGGGGGAAACGAAAAACTGTTTTTT | CSASHWTGGNEKLFF
TRBJ2-5 | NA | TRBV11-2 | NA | TGTGCCAGCAGCTGGGGGGGACAGGCTCAAGAGACCCAGTACTTC | CASSWGGQAQETQYF
TRBJ1-6 | few | TRBV12-3/TRBV12-4 | NA | TGTGCCAGCAGTTTAGCCCTTCGGACGGCAGTGGGATCACCCCTCCACTTT | CASSLALRTAVGSPLHF
TRBJ1-5 | few | TRBV20-1 | NA | TGCAGTGCTAGGTATGGCGGTGCGAATCAGCCCCAGCATTTT | CSARYGGANQPQHF
TRBJ2-1 | many | TRBV6-4 | TRBD1 | TGTGCCAGCAGTTACCTACCGGGACAGGGGATCAATGAGCAGTTCTTC | CASSYLPGQGINEQFF
TRBJ1-1 | few | TRBV12-3/TRBV12-4 | NA | TGTGCCAGCAAACGGACAGCTATGAACACTGAAGCTTTCTTT | CASKRTAMNTEAFF
TRBJ1-2 | few | TRBV28 | TRBD1 | TGTGCCAGCAGTTTACAGGGACAGGGGAATCGCGGCTACACCTTC | CASSLQGQGNRGYTF
TRBJ2-3 | NA | TRBV20-1 | TRBD2 | TGCAGTGCTAGGGGACTACCCAATACGCAGTATTTT | CSARGLPNTQYF
TRBJ2-3 | NA | TRBV6-1 | NA | TGTGCCAGCACCCCTAGCGTTGGTAGCACAGATACGCAGTATTTT | CASTPSVGSTDTQYF
TRBJ2-1 | few | TRBV7-9 | TRBD1 | TGTGCCAGCAGCTCGAGCCTAATTGTAGGACAGGGCAATGAGCAGTTCTTC | CASSSSLIVGQGNEQFF
TRBJ2-7 | few | TRBV20-1 | NA | TGCAGTGCTAGCCGCCTGCCTACTAGTTTCACCTACGAGCAGTACTTC | CSASRLPTSFTYEQYF
TRBJ2-7 | few | TRBV12-3/TRBV12-4 | NA | TGTGCCAGCAGTCCTCGACATTCCTACGAGCAGTACTTC | CASSPRHSYEQYF
TRBJ1-1 | NA | TRBV20-1 | NA | TGCAGTGCCAGAAAACAGGCGACGAACACTGAAGCTTTCTTT | CSARKQATNTEAFF
TRBJ2-7 | NA | TRBV11-1 | NA | TGTGCCAGCAGCTGGGCCCGGGGGACAACCGCCTACGAGCAGTACTTC | CASSWARGTTAYEQYF
TRBJ2-1 | NA | TRBV20-1 | TRBD1 | TGCAGTGCAGAAGACAGGGAAGGGGTTTACAATGAGCAGTTCTTC | CSAEDREGVYNEQFF
TRBJ1-2 | NA | TRBV4-2 | NA | TGTGCCAGCAGCCAAGATAAGATCGCGGGGTACGATGGCTACACCTTC | CASSQDKIAGYDGYTF
TRBJ2-7 | many | TRBV20-1 | TRBD1 | TGCAGTGCTAGAGACGACAGGGAAAACGAGCAGTACTTC | CSARDDRENEQYF
TRBJ2-5 | NA | TRBV6-1 | NA | TGTGCCAGCAGTGACCGTTGGGAGACCCAGTACTTC | CASSDRWETQYF
TRBJ2-1 | few | TRBV20-1 | TRBD2 | TGCAGCCCAGCGGGGGCAGATGAGCAGTTCTTC | CSPAGADEQFF
TRBJ2-4 | few | TRBV20-1 | NA | TGCAGTGCGCGGTTAGCCAAAAACATTCAGTACTTC | CSARLAKNIQYF
TRBJ2-7 | few | TRBV28 | TRBD1 | TGTGCCAGCAGTTTGGGACAGGGTGTCTACGAGCAGTACTTC | CASSLGQGVYEQYF
TRBJ2-5 | NA | TRBV10-1 | TRBD1 | TGCGCCAGCAGTGGGGACAGGGTTGCGGAGACCCAGTACTTC | CASSGDRVAETQYF
TRBJ2-7 | few | TRBV20-1 | NA | TGCAGTGCCCCCGCTGGGGATAGGGTCGAGCAGTACTTC | CSAPAGDRVEQYF
TRBJ2-3 | NA | TRBV7-6 | NA | TGTGCCAGCAAGCCACCTGGGGTAGGCACAGATACGCAGTATTTT | CASKPPGVGTDTQYF
TRBJ2-2 | NA | TRBV29-1 | NA | TGCAGCGTTGAAGTTCCTTCGGGCGGGCACACCGGGGAGCTGTTTTTT | CSVEVPSGGHTGELFF
TRBJ2-6 | NA | TRBV6-5 | NA | TGTGCCAGCAGTCACTACCGGGACCTCTCCTCTGGGGCCAACGTCCTGACTTTC | CASSHYRDLSSGANVLTF
TRBJ2-1 | NA | TRBV7-3 | NA | TGTGCCAGCAGCTTATATCTGGGCGGTAACAATGAGCAGTTCTTC | CASSLYLGGNNEQFF
TRBJ2-5 | once | TRBV7-2 | TRBD2 | TGTGCCAGCAGCTTATCGGGACTAGCGTCTGAGACCCAGTACTTC | CASSLSGLASETQYF
TRBJ2-3 | NA | TRBV5-6 | TRBD1 | TGTGCCAGCAGCTTTGGTGGGCAGGGGGCAGGAGATACGCAGTATTTT | CASSFGGQGAGDTQYF
TRBJ2-7 | NA | TRBV20-1 | TRBD2 | TGCAGTGCCCACGAAGGACTAGCGGACACCCCCTACGAGCAGTACTTC | CSAHEGLADTPYEQYF
TRBJ1-5 | NA | TRBV12-3/TRBV12-4 | NA | TGTGCCAGCAGGAGATCTGGCAATCAGCCCCAGCATTTT | CASRRSGNQPQHF
TRBJ2-1 | NA | TRBV12-3/TRBV12-4 | NA | TGTTCCAGCAGTTTTCAGAGCGATGAGCAGTTCTTC | CSSSFQSDEQFF
TRBJ2-1 | few | TRBV11-2 | TRBD1 | TGTGCCAGCAGCTTAGGGCAGGGGGACAATGAGCAGTTCTTC | CASSLGQGDNEQFF
TRBJ2-3 | few | TRBV7-9 | TRBD2 | TGTGCCAGCAGCTTAGCAATTTCTAGCGGAGGCACAGATACCCAGTATTTT | CASSLAISSGGTDTQYF
TRBJ2-5 | NA | TRBV9 | TRBD2 | TGTGCCAGCAGCTCAGATGGGCTAGCGGGAACCCAAGAGACCCAGTACTTC | CASSSDGLAGTQETQYF
TRBJ2-5 | NA | TRBV20-1 | NA | TGCAGTGCTACACCCCGGAGCACGGAGACCCAGTACTTC | CSATPRSTETQYF
TRBJ2-7 | NA | TRBV28 | TRBD2 | TGTGCCAGCAGCTCTCGGGAGGGGCGCTCCTACGAGCAGTACTTC | CASSSREGRSYEQYF
TRBJ2-3 | NA | TRBV5-1 | TRBD1 | TGCGCCAGCAGCTTGGCGGGACAGGGAGGCACAGATACGCAGTATTTT | CASSLAGQGGTDTQYF
TRBJ2-3 | many | TRBV29-1 | NA | TGCAGCGGCGAGGGGGCAGATACGCAGTATTTT | CSGEGADTQYF
TRBJ2-2 | NA | TRBV20-1 | NA | TGCAGTGCTAGTGGGCGGACCGGGGAGCTGTTTTTT | CSASGRTGELFF
TRBJ2-1 | NA | TRBV6-1 | TRBD1 | TGTGCCAGCAGCACCGGGACAGGGGGCATCGATGAGCAGTTCTTC | CASSTGTGGIDEQFF